Listed below are T cell receptor beta chains from one sample, sequenced in a study of tumor-infiltrating lymphocytes in oesophageal squamous cell carcinoma. TCRdb used MiXCR to reprocess the PCR reads, holding one entry per CDR3 protein. The sample records 15,000 to 20,000 distinct CDR3 sequences, about 43% being singletons. The source material was normal esophageal tissue next to the tumor. These receptors were obtained from a male donor with esophageal squamous cell carcinoma. CDR3s include the opening cysteine and the closing phenylalanine or tryptophan. The order of the fields is D gene, V gene, clone size, J gene, CDR3 DNA, CDR3 protein. The D gene is left open where the match is weak. Not every row has a clone size; where given, it reads once, few, many or a size class.

d_gene: -; v_gene: TRBV28; abundance: -; j_gene: TRBJ2-3; CDR3nt: TGTGCCAGCAGTTTTCCGGGAGATACGCAGTATTTT; CDR3aa: CASSFPGDTQYF
d_gene: TRBD2; v_gene: TRBV7-3; abundance: -; j_gene: TRBJ2-7; CDR3nt: TGTGCCAGCAGCCCGTCGGGGGGTCGGTACGAGCAGTACTTC; CDR3aa: CASSPSGGRYEQYF
d_gene: TRBD1; v_gene: TRBV20-1; abundance: -; j_gene: TRBJ2-1; CDR3nt: TGCAGTGCCTCTCAGGGGGATGAGCAGTTCTTC; CDR3aa: CSASQGDEQFF
d_gene: -; v_gene: TRBV4-3; abundance: medium-sized; j_gene: TRBJ1-2; CDR3nt: TGCGCCAGCAGCCAAGATCGAACAGGTCGGCCCTATGGCTACACCTTC; CDR3aa: CASSQDRTGRPYGYTF
d_gene: TRBD2; v_gene: TRBV7-4; abundance: -; j_gene: TRBJ2-3; CDR3nt: TGTGCCAGCAGCTTAGCGGGCGGGCTGCGGGGGACCCAGTATTTT; CDR3aa: CASSLAGGLRGTQYF
d_gene: -; v_gene: TRBV6-1; abundance: medium-sized; j_gene: TRBJ2-5; CDR3nt: TGTGCCAGCAAGCGGATGCATACACAAGAGACCCAGTACTTC; CDR3aa: CASKRMHTQETQYF
d_gene: -; v_gene: TRBV10-1; abundance: many; j_gene: TRBJ2-7; CDR3nt: TGCGCCAGCCAACCGAGGATTTACGAGCAGTACTTC; CDR3aa: CASQPRIYEQYF
d_gene: TRBD2; v_gene: TRBV7-9; abundance: -; j_gene: TRBJ2-5; CDR3nt: TGTGCCAGCAGCTACACCTTGGGGGGGATACAAGAGACCCAGTACTTC; CDR3aa: CASSYTLGGIQETQYF
d_gene: -; v_gene: TRBV12-3/TRBV12-4; abundance: many; j_gene: TRBJ1-1; CDR3nt: TGTGCCAGCAGTTTGCTCAGGGTGAACACTGAAGCTTTCTTT; CDR3aa: CASSLLRVNTEAFF
d_gene: -; v_gene: TRBV7-2; abundance: -; j_gene: TRBJ2-7; CDR3nt: TGTGCCAGCAGCTGGGGACCTACCTACGAGCAGTACTTC; CDR3aa: CASSWGPTYEQYF
d_gene: -; v_gene: TRBV12-3/TRBV12-4; abundance: once; j_gene: TRBJ2-7; CDR3nt: TGTGCCAGCAGCCCTAGTGGAACCTACGAGCAGTACTTC; CDR3aa: CASSPSGTYEQYF
d_gene: TRBD2; v_gene: TRBV29-1; abundance: -; j_gene: TRBJ2-3; CDR3nt: TGCAGCGTCCTAGCGGTATACGCCACAGATACGCAGTATTTT; CDR3aa: CSVLAVYATDTQYF
d_gene: -; v_gene: TRBV5-6; abundance: few; j_gene: TRBJ2-4; CDR3nt: TGTGCCAGCAGCCACTTCCGACAGGCTACGCGAAACATTCAGTACTTC; CDR3aa: CASSHFRQATRNIQYF
d_gene: TRBD1; v_gene: TRBV7-9; abundance: few; j_gene: TRBJ2-1; CDR3nt: TGTGCCAGCAGCTCCCGACAGGGGAGTTCCTACAATGAGCAGTTCTTC; CDR3aa: CASSSRQGSSYNEQFF
d_gene: -; v_gene: TRBV7-6; abundance: -; j_gene: TRBJ1-3; CDR3nt: TGTGCCAGCAGCTTCAACTCCGGGACGCTTGGAAACACCATATATTTT; CDR3aa: CASSFNSGTLGNTIYF
d_gene: TRBD1; v_gene: TRBV5-6; abundance: -; j_gene: TRBJ1-5; CDR3nt: TGTGCCAGCAGCTTGACCGGACAGGGGAGTAATCAGCCCCAGCATTTT; CDR3aa: CASSLTGQGSNQPQHF
d_gene: -; v_gene: TRBV6-6; abundance: -; j_gene: TRBJ1-6; CDR3nt: TGTGCCAGCAGTTCTCCGACAGGAATGGATTCACCCCTCCACTTT; CDR3aa: CASSSPTGMDSPLHF
d_gene: TRBD2; v_gene: TRBV5-1; abundance: many; j_gene: TRBJ2-5; CDR3nt: TGCGCCAGCAGCTTGGCTCCTAGCGGGAGTGGCGAGACCCAGTACTTC; CDR3aa: CASSLAPSGSGETQYF
d_gene: -; v_gene: TRBV28; abundance: -; j_gene: TRBJ2-7; CDR3nt: TGTGCCAGCACGGACAGCAGCTCCTACGAGCAGTACTTC; CDR3aa: CASTDSSSYEQYF
d_gene: -; v_gene: TRBV2; abundance: -; j_gene: TRBJ2-5; CDR3nt: TGTGCCAGCAGTGTTCCGATGAGCTCCTACAATGAGCAGTACTTC; CDR3aa: CASSVPMSSYNEQYF
d_gene: -; v_gene: TRBV6-1; abundance: medium-sized; j_gene: TRBJ2-5; CDR3nt: TGTGCCAGCAGTGAAGCAGTTGGTGGGGGGCAGGGGACCCAGTACTTC; CDR3aa: CASSEAVGGGQGTQYF
d_gene: -; v_gene: TRBV6-1; abundance: once; j_gene: TRBJ2-1; CDR3nt: TGTGCCAGCAGTGCGACTAGTCTGAATGAGCAGTTCTTC; CDR3aa: CASSATSLNEQFF
d_gene: -; v_gene: TRBV12-3/TRBV12-4; abundance: few; j_gene: TRBJ2-6; CDR3nt: TGTGCCAGCAGTTTAGTTGGGGCCAACGTCCTGACTTTC; CDR3aa: CASSLVGANVLTF
d_gene: -; v_gene: TRBV6-2/TRBV6-3; abundance: many; j_gene: TRBJ2-7; CDR3nt: TGTGCCAGCACCATGAGGTATCCCATGACCTACGAGCAGTACTTC; CDR3aa: CASTMRYPMTYEQYF
d_gene: TRBD1; v_gene: TRBV12-3/TRBV12-4; abundance: -; j_gene: TRBJ2-2; CDR3nt: TGTGCCAGCAGCTCCCGGGACAGGCCCACCGGGGAGCTGTTTTTT; CDR3aa: CASSSRDRPTGELFF
d_gene: -; v_gene: TRBV7-3; abundance: -; j_gene: TRBJ2-1; CDR3nt: TGTGCCAGCAGCTTAACGCGGGACTACAATGAGCAGTTCTTC; CDR3aa: CASSLTRDYNEQFF
d_gene: -; v_gene: TRBV5-4; abundance: many; j_gene: TRBJ2-5; CDR3nt: TGTGCCAGCAGCCATGGGTGGGGGCGGGAGACCCAGTACTTC; CDR3aa: CASSHGWGRETQYF
d_gene: -; v_gene: TRBV7-2; abundance: large; j_gene: TRBJ2-1; CDR3nt: TGTGCCAGCAGCTTGGACGGTTACAATGAGCAGTTCTTC; CDR3aa: CASSLDGYNEQFF
d_gene: -; v_gene: TRBV6-6; abundance: medium-sized; j_gene: TRBJ2-3; CDR3nt: TGTGCCAGCAGTTACTCGATCATTAAGCGAGATACGCAGTATTTT; CDR3aa: CASSYSIIKRDTQYF
d_gene: TRBD1; v_gene: TRBV6-6; abundance: few; j_gene: TRBJ2-1; CDR3nt: TGTGCCAGCAGTTACGGACAGGGCGGCGGTGAGCAGTTCTTC; CDR3aa: CASSYGQGGGEQFF
d_gene: -; v_gene: TRBV10-3; abundance: -; j_gene: TRBJ2-1; CDR3nt: TGTGCCATCAGTGGGCATGGAGGTGGCAATGAGCAGTTCTTC; CDR3aa: CAISGHGGGNEQFF
d_gene: TRBD1; v_gene: TRBV7-2; abundance: -; j_gene: TRBJ2-7; CDR3nt: TGTGCCAGCAGCTCTACCGGGACAGGACCCTACGAGCAGTACTTC; CDR3aa: CASSSTGTGPYEQYF
d_gene: TRBD1; v_gene: TRBV7-2; abundance: -; j_gene: TRBJ2-4; CDR3nt: TGTGCCAGCAGCTTACTACAGGGGCCTACTGGTGAGCAGTACTTC; CDR3aa: CASSLLQGPTGEQYF
d_gene: TRBD2; v_gene: TRBV7-6; abundance: -; j_gene: TRBJ2-1; CDR3nt: TGTGCCAGCAGCTTAGAGGTCAGCGGGGCTTCCTACGAGCAGTTCTTC; CDR3aa: CASSLEVSGASYEQFF
d_gene: -; v_gene: TRBV5-6; abundance: -; j_gene: TRBJ2-5; CDR3nt: TGTGCCAGCAGCTTCCTCGCTGTTGACGAGACCCAGTACTTC; CDR3aa: CASSFLAVDETQYF
d_gene: -; v_gene: TRBV11-2; abundance: many; j_gene: TRBJ2-3; CDR3nt: TGTGCCAGCAGCTTAGATGCGGGGACAAGTACGCAGTATTTT; CDR3aa: CASSLDAGTSTQYF
d_gene: -; v_gene: TRBV7-8; abundance: many; j_gene: TRBJ1-5; CDR3nt: TGTGCCAGCAGCTTAAGGAGGGATACGAGCAATCAGCCCCAGCATTTT; CDR3aa: CASSLRRDTSNQPQHF
d_gene: -; v_gene: TRBV10-1; abundance: -; j_gene: TRBJ2-3; CDR3nt: TGCGCCAGCAGTGAGAGTAGGGATACGCAGTATTTT; CDR3aa: CASSESRDTQYF
d_gene: -; v_gene: TRBV7-1; abundance: -; j_gene: TRBJ1-2; CDR3nt: TGTGCCAGCAGCTCCGACAGCCTCTATGGCTACACCTTC; CDR3aa: CASSSDSLYGYTF
d_gene: -; v_gene: TRBV19; abundance: few; j_gene: TRBJ2-3; CDR3nt: TGTGCCAGTAGTGTACTAGCAGATACGCAGTATTTT; CDR3aa: CASSVLADTQYF
d_gene: -; v_gene: TRBV6-1; abundance: many; j_gene: TRBJ2-2; CDR3nt: TGTGCCAGCAGACCGGGAGACGGGTTGGCGAACACCGGGGAGCTGTTTTTT; CDR3aa: CASRPGDGLANTGELFF
d_gene: -; v_gene: TRBV12-3/TRBV12-4; abundance: medium-sized; j_gene: TRBJ2-1; CDR3nt: -; CDR3aa: CASSFVRRREEQFF
d_gene: -; v_gene: TRBV10-3; abundance: -; j_gene: TRBJ2-1; CDR3nt: TGTGCCATCAGTGAATCGGGCGACTCCTACAATGAGCAGTTCTTC; CDR3aa: CAISESGDSYNEQFF
d_gene: -; v_gene: TRBV5-1; abundance: many; j_gene: TRBJ2-3; CDR3nt: TGCGCCAGCAGCTTGGAGAGGATCACAGATACGCAGTATTTT; CDR3aa: CASSLERITDTQYF
d_gene: -; v_gene: TRBV5-4; abundance: many; j_gene: TRBJ2-2; CDR3nt: TGTGCCAGCAGCTTGGGCGGGGTCGCCGGGGAGCTGTTTTTT; CDR3aa: CASSLGGVAGELFF
d_gene: TRBD2; v_gene: TRBV11-2; abundance: -; j_gene: TRBJ2-1; CDR3nt: TGTGCCAGCAGCCGGCGGGGGAGCGGGGGCTACAATGAGCAGTTCTTC; CDR3aa: CASSRRGSGGYNEQFF
d_gene: TRBD1; v_gene: TRBV7-2; abundance: many; j_gene: TRBJ2-7; CDR3nt: TGTGCCAGCAGCTTGAAGACAGGGTACAATGAGCAGTACTTC; CDR3aa: CASSLKTGYNEQYF
d_gene: TRBD2; v_gene: TRBV5-4; abundance: many; j_gene: TRBJ2-7; CDR3nt: TGTGCCAGCAGCCCCGGACTAGCGGGGACGTTCTGGGAGCAGTACTTC; CDR3aa: CASSPGLAGTFWEQYF
d_gene: -; v_gene: TRBV7-3; abundance: -; j_gene: TRBJ2-4; CDR3nt: TGTGCCAGCAGCTTAAGGCCCACCGGGGAGCTGTACTTC; CDR3aa: CASSLRPTGELYF
d_gene: TRBD1; v_gene: TRBV6-1; abundance: many; j_gene: TRBJ1-4; CDR3nt: TGTGCCAGCAGGACCGGACAGGGAAGGGGGGAAAAACTGTTTTTT; CDR3aa: CASRTGQGRGEKLFF
d_gene: -; v_gene: TRBV7-4; abundance: -; j_gene: TRBJ1-5; CDR3nt: TGTGCCAGCAGCTTGGGGACTCAGCCCCAGCATTTT; CDR3aa: CASSLGTQPQHF
d_gene: -; v_gene: TRBV12-3/TRBV12-4; abundance: -; j_gene: TRBJ1-4; CDR3nt: TGTGCCAGCAGTCCCCTTAATGAAAAACTGTTTTTT; CDR3aa: CASSPLNEKLFF
d_gene: -; v_gene: TRBV30; abundance: -; j_gene: TRBJ1-1; CDR3nt: TGTGCCTGGAGTGTAAAGGACAGCTCCATGAACACTGAAGCTTTCTTT; CDR3aa: CAWSVKDSSMNTEAFF
d_gene: TRBD2; v_gene: TRBV19; abundance: few; j_gene: TRBJ2-7; CDR3nt: TGTGCCAGTAGTCCAAGGACTAGCGGGTGGAACAATGAGCAGTACTTC; CDR3aa: CASSPRTSGWNNEQYF
d_gene: -; v_gene: TRBV19; abundance: many; j_gene: TRBJ2-5; CDR3nt: TGTGCCAGTAGTGCCGCCACTTCTGGGTTGGAGACCCAGTACTTC; CDR3aa: CASSAATSGLETQYF
d_gene: -; v_gene: TRBV6-1; abundance: many; j_gene: TRBJ1-1; CDR3nt: TGTGCCAGCAGCTGGACAGCATCGAACACTGAAGCTTTCTTT; CDR3aa: CASSWTASNTEAFF
d_gene: TRBD2; v_gene: TRBV7-2; abundance: large; j_gene: TRBJ2-3; CDR3nt: TGTGCCAGCAGGCCGACCGGGACTAGCGGGAGGACCTCTTTT; CDR3aa: CASRPTGTSGRTSF
d_gene: TRBD2; v_gene: TRBV7-3; abundance: -; j_gene: TRBJ2-1; CDR3nt: TGTGCCAGCAGCTTAAGCACTCGGGAGGGGAGCTACGAGCAGTTCTTC; CDR3aa: CASSLSTREGSYEQFF